The present T cell receptor beta chain was sequenced within a study of blood T cells in healthy people across ages. Study-wide results and limits: In these data, TCR beta diversity tracked strongly with naive T cell percentage.

There are 12 residues in the CDR3. V was trimmed by 0 bases and J by 0 bases, leaving 2 bases between them. Germline V CDR1 and CDR2: SQVTM, ANQGSEA. Primed by a sample-barcoded 5' primer and a J-beta primer mix, a second PCR proceeded for roughly 7 to 12 cycles. Via MiXCR, TCRdb re-called the 5' RACE reads, giving one row per CDR3 protein. The sample yields hundreds of thousands of distinct CDR3 sequences, around 49% seen once. Per individual sample, total RNA of at least 5.5 micrograms was extracted. The table lists this clonotype with a few counts. The target antigen is unknown. This clonotype was obtained from a man aged 30 to 39 in good health. The sequenced sample consisted of blood. The chain uses TRBV29-1 and TRBJ1-1; D remains ambiguous. CDR3 sequence: CSVEEVNTEAFF. The CDR3 nucleotides are TGCAGCGTTGAAGAAGTGAACACTGAAGCTTTCTTT.